The 20 T cell receptor beta chains below all came from one sample that was sequenced in a study of T cells expressing NK-cell markers (TCRdb year 2020). Library prep was done by 5' RACE. Sequencing used an Illumina HiSeq 2000. Reprocessed by TCRdb, the reads give a single entry per CDR3 protein sequence, without DNA. In this sample's table one finds more than 400,000 distinct CDR3 sequences. The top ten clonotypes cover 7.3% of the sample. The sample comprised blood T cells: a sorted CD56 or NKG2C T cell subset, CD4+ or CD8+ T cells, or bulk PBMC T cells (not recorded which). All receptors derive from a woman between 18 and 75 years old in good health.

The chain recombines TRBV24-1 with TRBJ2-3; with no DNA, the TCRdb D assignment of TRBD2 cannot be verified. This CDR3 comprises 15 residues. Germline CDR1 is KGHDR and CDR2 is SFDVKD. The CDR3 region is CATSEPGISADTQYF.

The chain joins TRBV29-1 to TRBJ2-1; TCRdb outputs TRBD2, but without DNA this stays unchecked. Germline loops: CDR1 SQVTM, CDR2 ANQGSEA. This CDR3 region has 14 residues. CDR3: CSSVTSPGFNEQFF.

CDR3 sequence reads: CASSSRAPGQGDYEQYF. The rearrangement uses TRBV7-2 and TRBJ2-7; TCRdb names TRBD1, which stays unverified in the absence of DNA. Per germline, CDR1 SGHTA and CDR2 FQGNSA. The CDR3 is made up of 17 amino acids.

The chain is built from TRBV30 and TRBJ2-1; no DNA is available, so the TRBD2 call from TCRdb remains unchecked. The CDR3 is made up of 15 amino acids. Germline CDR1 GTSNPN, CDR2 SVGIG (reference sequence). The CDR3 loop reads CAWSSGHSSYNEQFF.

The chain is built from TRBV10-3 and TRBJ2-3; the D call from TCRdb, TRBD2, cannot be confirmed without DNA. The CDR3 sequence is 14 residues long. Looked up from germline, CDR1 is ENHRY and CDR2 is SYGVKD. CDR3 residues: CAISIAGSTDTQYF.

CDR3 residues: CASSLRLAGVNEQFF. The genes are TRBV12-3 or TRBV12-4 and TRBJ2-1; the TRBD2 assignment by TCRdb is unverifiable without DNA. The CDR3 is 15 amino acids.

This chain uses TRBV20-1 with TRBJ2-3; TCRdb indicates TRBD1, and absent DNA this call remains unverified. Germline CDR1 DFQATT, CDR2 SNEGSKA (reference sequence). The CDR3 is 15 amino acids. CDR3 protein: CSASSEGRGTDTQYF.

V gene TRBV29-1 combines with J gene TRBJ1-5; no DNA is available, so the TRBD1 call from TCRdb remains unchecked. In germline, CDR1 is SQVTM, CDR2 ANQGSEA. The CDR3 spans 14 residues. The CDR3 loop is CSVMGQNSNQPQHF.

The V call is TRBV9, the J call TRBJ2-1. The CDR3 has 14 residues. Germline CDR1 SGDLS, CDR2 YYNGEE. CDR3 in amino acids: CASSVGGSYNEQFF.

The chain is built from TRBV3-1 and TRBJ2-7; lacking DNA, the TRBD1 call made by TCRdb goes unchecked. The CDR3 is made up of 12 amino acids. Germline CDR1 reads LGHDT; CDR2 reads YNNKEL (reference sequence). CDR3 region: CASSQGGYEQYF.

This chain connects TRBV9 to TRBJ1-1. Germline assignment: CDR1 SGDLS and CDR2 YYNGEE. The CDR3 has 15 residues. This CDR3 reads CASSPVGGTNTEAFF.

The chain links TRBV7-6 to TRBJ1-4; TCRdb indicates TRBD1, and absent DNA this call remains unverified. CDR3 length equals 15 residues. Germline V gene sequence: CDR1 SGHVS, CDR2 FNYEAQ. CDR3 residues: CASSAQQGREEKLFF.

J is TRBJ1-4 and V is TRBV5-1; the TCRdb D gene call, TRBD1, has no DNA to confirm it. CDR1 and CDR2 (germline): SGHRS, YFSETQ. The CDR3 length is 14 residues. The CDR3 loop is CASSLGDRGEKLFF.

The chain couples TRBV7-2 to TRBJ1-3; no DNA is available, so the TRBD1 call from TCRdb remains unchecked. CDR3 length: 13 amino acids. Germline V lookup: CDR1 SGHTA, CDR2 FQGNSA. The chain's CDR3 is CASSFGGRNTIYF.

The CDR3 loop is CASKTRGGVADTQYF. The chain joins TRBV5-4 to TRBJ2-3; TCRdb names TRBD1, which stays unverified in the absence of DNA. Per germline, CDR1 SGHNT and CDR2 YYREEE (reference sequence). The CDR3 extends over 15 amino acids.

V is TRBV5-6 and J is TRBJ1-2. The CDR3 has 13 amino acids. In germline, CDR1 is SGHDT, CDR2 YYEEEE. The chain's CDR3 is CASSSDRVYGYTF.

The J gene is TRBJ2-5, the V gene TRBV12-3 or TRBV12-4; TCRdb's D call of TRBD2 is untestable without DNA. The CDR3 covers 16 residues. The CDR3 reads CASSERTSGTQETQYF.

V gene TRBV20-1 combines with J gene TRBJ2-1; TCRdb's D gene call, TRBD2, goes unchecked for lack of DNA. The CDR3 covers 16 residues. Germline CDR1 reads DFQATT; CDR2 reads SNEGSKA (reference sequence). The CDR3: CSATAAGGSSYNEQFF.

CDR3 region: CASSEDRGTGEAFF. The J gene is TRBJ1-1, the V gene TRBV7-6; TCRdb indicates TRBD1, and absent DNA this call remains unverified. The CDR3 consists of 14 residues. Looked up from germline, CDR1 is SGHVS and CDR2 is FNYEAQ.

The gene calls are TRBV6-1 and TRBJ2-2. Germline CDR1 reads MNHNS; CDR2 reads SASEGT. CDR3 size: 14 residues. This CDR3 is CASSDRPNTGELFF.